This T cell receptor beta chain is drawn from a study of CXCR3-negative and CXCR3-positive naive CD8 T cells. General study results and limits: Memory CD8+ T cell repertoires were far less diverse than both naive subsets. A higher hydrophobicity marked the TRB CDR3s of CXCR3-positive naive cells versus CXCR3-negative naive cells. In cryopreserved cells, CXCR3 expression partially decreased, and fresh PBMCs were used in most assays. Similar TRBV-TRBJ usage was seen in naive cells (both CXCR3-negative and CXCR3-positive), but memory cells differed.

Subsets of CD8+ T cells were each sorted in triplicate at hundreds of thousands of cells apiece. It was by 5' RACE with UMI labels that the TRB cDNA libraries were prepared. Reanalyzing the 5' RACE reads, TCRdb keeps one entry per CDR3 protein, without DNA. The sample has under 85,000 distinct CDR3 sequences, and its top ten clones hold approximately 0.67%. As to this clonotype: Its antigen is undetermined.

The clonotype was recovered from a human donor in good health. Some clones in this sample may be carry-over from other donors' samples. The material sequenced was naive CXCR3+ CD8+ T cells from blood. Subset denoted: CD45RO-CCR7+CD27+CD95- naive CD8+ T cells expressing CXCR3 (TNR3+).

CDR3 sequence reads: CASSFSRQGSMNTEAFF. This chain connects TRBV5-1 to TRBJ1-1. Per the germline V gene, CDR1 is SGHRS and CDR2 is YFSETQ. The CDR3 consists of 17 residues.